Listed here are 8 T cell receptor beta chains from one sample, sequenced in a study of T cell repertoires in cytomegalovirus infection. Each CDR3 protein gets one entry after TCRdb re-called the reads with MiXCR. The data show roughly 150,000 distinct CDR3 sequences, about a quarter seen once. Sequencing was done on a sample of PBMCs. These receptor sequences come from a human donor in good health (CMV status not recorded). Some clones in this sample may be carry-over from other donors' samples.

This rearrangement joins TRBV5-1 to TRBJ2-7; D might be TRBD2 (6 bases). The V gene lost 8 bases and the J gene lost 6 bases, with 18 bases spanning the gap. This CDR3 region has 13 residues. Germline V gene data show CDR1 as SGHRS and CDR2 as YFSETQ. CDR3 protein: CASRRDPRAEQYF. CDR3 nucleotides: TGCGCCAGTAGGAGGGACCCACGGGCCGAGCAGTACTTC.

Note on this clonotype: A read error may be the cause here, since a much bigger clone is one base away. The V gene is TRBV7-2, the J gene TRBJ2-1; 10 bases fit TRBD1. The junction had 6 bases not matched to a gene; V was cut back by 1 base and J by 0 bases. The CDR3 covers 18 residues. Germline V lookup: CDR1 SGHTA, CDR2 FQGNSA. The CDR3 region is CASSLVGTGASSYNEQFF. CDR3 nucleotide sequence: TGTGCCAGCAGCTTAGTCGGGACAGGGGCCAGCTCCTACAATGAGCAGTTCTTC.

The genes are TRBV20-1 and TRBJ1-5; TRBD1 agrees at 9 bases. Germline values: CDR1 DFQATT, CDR2 SNEGSKA (reference sequence). The V gene end was trimmed by 6 bases and the J gene end by 0 bases; junction bases not matched to a gene: 21. The CDR3 is 20 residues long. The CDR3 DNA is TGCAGTGCGAGGCCCAGTAAACAGGGGGCGGGCCCTTATAGCAATCAGCCCCAGCATTTT. Translated, it gives CSARPSKQGAGPYSNQPQHF.

In its sample, this clonotype was seen a few times. J is TRBJ2-5 and V is TRBV4-2; D possibly corresponds to TRBD2 (6 bases). The CDR3 runs to 16 residues. The germline gives CDR1 LGHNA, CDR2 YNFKEQ. Deletions cut 1 base from V and 5 bases from J, with 17 bases between. CDR3 DNA sequence: TGTGCCAGCAGCCAAGGCGGCTTACGGGGGAGCGAGACCCAGTACTTC. Translated, it gives CASSQGGLRGSETQYF.

In its sample, this clonotype was seen a few times. This chain links TRBV9 with TRBJ1-1; D remains unclear. CDR1 SGDLS and CDR2 YYNGEE come from the germline V gene. The length of the CDR3 is 13 residues. The V end was cut by 0 bases, the J end by 0 bases, with 3 bases between. The CDR3 loop is CASSVDMNTEAFF. As DNA, the CDR3 is TGTGCCAGCAGCGTAGATATGAACACTGAAGCTTTCTTT.

This clonotype was detected many times. This chain links TRBV7-8 with TRBJ2-1; D is undetermined. CDR1 SGHVS and CDR2 FQNEAQ come from the germline V gene. With 5 bases removed from V and 6 bases from J, the gap between germline ends came to 14 bases. This CDR3 is built from 14 residues. The CDR3 DNA sequence: TGTGCCAGCAGCCTTGATCCGCTCCTCAATGAGCAGTTCTTC. This encodes CASSLDPLLNEQFF. Full variable domain (missing parts from reference TRBV7-8 and TRBJ2-1): GAGVSQSPRYKVAKRGQDVALRCDPISGHVSLFWYQQALGQGPEFLTYFQNEAQLDKSGLPSDRFFAERPEGSVSTLKIQRTQQEDSAVYLCASSLDPLLNEQFFGPGTRLTVL.

The chain links TRBV7-9 to TRBJ1-1, with 8 bases fitting TRBD1. Germline V gene sequence: CDR1 SEHNR, CDR2 FQNEAQ (reference sequence). CDR3 size: 16 residues. V trimming: 2 bases; J trimming: 5 bases; junction bases outside the gene matches: 10. CDR3 sequence: CASSLSLRGLGTEAFF. The CDR3 DNA sequence: TGTGCCAGCAGCTTAAGTCTCAGGGGGCTGGGGACTGAAGCTTTCTTT.

This clonotype was seen repeatedly, ten times or more. The chain links TRBV7-9 to TRBJ1-4; D is unresolved. Germline assignment: CDR1 SEHNR and CDR2 FQNEAQ (reference sequence). With 5 bases removed from V and 5 bases from J, the gap between germline ends came to 12 bases. CDR3 length: 14 amino acids. Here the CDR3 reads CASSRTDGNEKLFF. In DNA form, the CDR3 reads TGTGCCAGCAGCCGAACGGACGGGAATGAAAAACTGTTTTTT.